These T cell receptor beta chains were read from a single sample in a study of control samples from healthy donors and cancer patients. The method was immunoSEQ multiplex PCR; TCRdb's version includes in-frame clones alone and lacks a portion of them. Among some 150,000 clones listed, around 90% were seen once. Sequenced: blood. These receptors all stem from a man aged 25-45 years in good health. The CDR3 runs from the conserved cysteine through the conserved F or W. Fields, in order: CDR3 length, clone size, D gene, V gene, J gene, CDR3 protein, CDR3 DNA. A D gene is named only where the DNA matches it firmly. The listing skips clone size in some rows; elsewhere it reads once, few, many or a size class.

>12|once|.|TRBV7-3|TRBJ1-3
CASSLNGNTIYF
TGTGCCAGCAGCTTAAACGGAAACACCATATATTTT
>17|.|TRBD1|TRBV10-3|TRBJ1-5
CAISEGDRGSSNQPQHF
TGTGCCATCAGTGAAGGAGACAGGGGGTCGAGCAATCAGCCCCAGCATTTT
>13|.|.|TRBV14|TRBJ2-7
CASSQEGFYEQYF
TGTGCCAGCAGCCAAGAGGGATTCTACGAGCAGTACTTC
>13|.|TRBD2|TRBV2|TRBJ2-7
CASRTSGGGEQYF
TGTGCCAGCAGGACTAGCGGGGGAGGTGAGCAGTACTTC
>15|.|.|TRBV3-1/TRBV3-2|TRBJ1-1
CASSRARGDHTEAFF
TGTGCCAGCAGCCGCGCTAGGGGTGATCACACTGAAGCTTTCTTT
>13|.|.|TRBV6-5|TRBJ2-1
CASSRVTYNEQFF
TGTGCCAGCAGCCGGGTGACCTACAATGAGCAGTTCTTC
>13|.|.|TRBV11-2|TRBJ2-7
CASSLGDAYEQYF
TGTGCCAGCAGCTTAGGGGACGCCTACGAGCAGTACTTC
>15|.|.|TRBV19|TRBJ1-2
CASSPRGRRNYGYTF
TGTGCCAGTAGTCCTAGGGGACGGAGGAACTATGGCTACACCTTC
>16|.|TRBD1|TRBV6-6|TRBJ2-4
CASSDPPGQGVNIQYF
TGTGCCAGCAGCGACCCCCCTGGACAGGGGGTAAACATTCAGTACTTC
>12|.|.|TRBV20-1|TRBJ2-1
CSASRTNNEQFF
TGCAGTGCTAGTCGGACAAACAATGAGCAGTTCTTC
>15|.|.|TRBV5-1|TRBJ1-1
CASSFDVPGSTEAFF
TGCGCCAGCAGCTTTGATGTCCCGGGGAGCACTGAAGCTTTCTTT
>16|once|.|TRBV2|TRBJ1-5
CASSLPHDRSNQPQHF
TGTGCCAGCAGTTTGCCTCATGACAGAAGCAATCAGCCCCAGCATTTT
>12|.|.|TRBV6-5|TRBJ2-7
CASNRVDYEQYF
TGTGCCAGCAACAGGGTAGACTACGAGCAGTACTTC
>15|.|TRBD1|TRBV5-6|TRBJ2-3
CASSLGQGFADTQYF
TGTGCCAGCAGCTTGGGACAGGGTTTCGCAGATACGCAGTATTTT
>19|.|TRBD1|TRBV6-2/TRBV6-3|TRBJ1-5
CASSSNRGRFPNSNQPQHF
TGTGCCAGCAGTTCCAACAGGGGGCGTTTTCCTAATAGCAATCAGCCCCAGCATTTT
>14|.|.|TRBV19|TRBJ2-2
CASTLETNTGELFF
TGTGCCAGTACCCTCGAGACCAACACCGGGGAGCTGTTTTTT
>15|.|TRBD1|TRBV28|TRBJ1-1
CASSSQQGRDTEAFF
TGTGCCAGCAGTTCTCAACAGGGGAGGGACACTGAAGCTTTCTTT
>16|.|.|TRBV21-1|TRBJ1-1
CASSTQRDRGNTEAFF
TGTGCCAGCAGCACCCAAAGGGACAGGGGGAACACTGAAGCTTTCTTT